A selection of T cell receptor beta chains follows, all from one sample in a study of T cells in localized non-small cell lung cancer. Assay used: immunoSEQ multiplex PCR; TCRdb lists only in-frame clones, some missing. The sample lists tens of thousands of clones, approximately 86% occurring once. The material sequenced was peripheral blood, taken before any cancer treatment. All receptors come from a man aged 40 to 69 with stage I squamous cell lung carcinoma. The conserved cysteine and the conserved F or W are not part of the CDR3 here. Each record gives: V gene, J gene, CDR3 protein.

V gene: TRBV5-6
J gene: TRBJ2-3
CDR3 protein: ASSFSLTWTDTQY

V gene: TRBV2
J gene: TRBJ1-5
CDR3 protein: ASSQQAPNQPQH

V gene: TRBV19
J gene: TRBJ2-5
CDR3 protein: ASSIQTGGLKTQY

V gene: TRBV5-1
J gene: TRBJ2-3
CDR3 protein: ASSLEKGTAQY

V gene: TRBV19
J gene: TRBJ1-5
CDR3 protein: ASNFRGFKNQPQH

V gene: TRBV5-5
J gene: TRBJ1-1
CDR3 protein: ASTPSPGNTEAF

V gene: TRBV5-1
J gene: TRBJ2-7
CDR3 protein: ASSLLLDSTMHEQY

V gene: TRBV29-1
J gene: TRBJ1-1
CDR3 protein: SVAAGKAEAF

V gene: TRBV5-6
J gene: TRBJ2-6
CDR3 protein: ASSAALWANVLT

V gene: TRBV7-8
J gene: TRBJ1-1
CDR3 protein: ASSLVYQNTEAF

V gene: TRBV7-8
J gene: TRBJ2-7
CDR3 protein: ASSLTSGGASYEQY

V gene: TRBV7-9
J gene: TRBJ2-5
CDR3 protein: ASSSSLGGLLETQY

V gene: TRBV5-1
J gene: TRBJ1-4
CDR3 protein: ASSLRGFGEKLF

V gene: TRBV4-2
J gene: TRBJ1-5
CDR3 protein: ASSEDSPRGPQH

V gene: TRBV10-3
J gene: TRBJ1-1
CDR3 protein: AISDRGRDTEAF

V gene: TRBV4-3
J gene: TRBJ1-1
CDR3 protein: ASSTRTGNTEAF

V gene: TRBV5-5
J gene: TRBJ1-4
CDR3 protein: ASSRTSTNEKLF

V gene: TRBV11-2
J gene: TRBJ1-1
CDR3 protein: ASSLEPGVRAEAF

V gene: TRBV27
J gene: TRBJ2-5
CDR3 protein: ASRKTLRRQETQY

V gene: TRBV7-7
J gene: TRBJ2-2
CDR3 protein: ASSFRENTGELF

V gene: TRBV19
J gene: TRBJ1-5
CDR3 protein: ASSILGSSNQPQH

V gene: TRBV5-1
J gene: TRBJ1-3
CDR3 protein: ASSRTGGPGNTIY

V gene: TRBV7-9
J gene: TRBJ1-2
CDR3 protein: ASSWDSGLAGYT

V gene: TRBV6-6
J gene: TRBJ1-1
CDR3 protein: ASTPDRDTEAF

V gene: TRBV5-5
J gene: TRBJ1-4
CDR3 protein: ASSFGRGDEKLF

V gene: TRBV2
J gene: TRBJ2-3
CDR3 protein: ASSSLRRTDTQY

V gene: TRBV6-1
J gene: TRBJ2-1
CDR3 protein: ASSELATGRDRLF

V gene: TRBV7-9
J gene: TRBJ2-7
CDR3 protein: ASSLAGSPYEQY

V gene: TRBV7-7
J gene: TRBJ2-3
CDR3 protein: ASSTGGRTDTQY

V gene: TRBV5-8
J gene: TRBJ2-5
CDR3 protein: ASIRRDRETQY

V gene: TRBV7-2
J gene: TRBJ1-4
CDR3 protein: ASSFLWWGDNEKLF

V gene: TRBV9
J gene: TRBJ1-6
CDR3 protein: ASSVSPDMRNSPLH

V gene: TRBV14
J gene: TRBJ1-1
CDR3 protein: ASSHFGRKLEAF

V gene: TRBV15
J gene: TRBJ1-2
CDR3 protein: ATSRDRGVAVYGYT

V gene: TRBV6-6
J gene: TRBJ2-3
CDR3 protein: ASSRRFTDTQY

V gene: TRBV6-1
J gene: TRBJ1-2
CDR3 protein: ASSETGGRGYGYT

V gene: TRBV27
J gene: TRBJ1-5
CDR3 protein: ASAGTVNQPQH

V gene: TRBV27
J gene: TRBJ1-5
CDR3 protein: ASRRTGGGNQPQH

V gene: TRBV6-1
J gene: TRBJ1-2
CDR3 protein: ASRDPGTGARGYT

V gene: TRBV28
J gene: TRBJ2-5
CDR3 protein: ASSPAGSTGKTQY

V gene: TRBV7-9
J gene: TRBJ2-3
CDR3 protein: ASSFQDRGLTDTQY

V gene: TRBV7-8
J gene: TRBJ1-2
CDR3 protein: ASSGRTGDYGYT

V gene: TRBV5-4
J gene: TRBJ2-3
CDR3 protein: ASRDKTHTDTQY

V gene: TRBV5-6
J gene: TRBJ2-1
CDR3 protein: ASSLRDRGEQF

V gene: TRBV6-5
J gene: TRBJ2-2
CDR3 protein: ASSYWGQGGELF

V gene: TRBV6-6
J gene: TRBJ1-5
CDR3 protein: ASSYPTGTGFQPQH

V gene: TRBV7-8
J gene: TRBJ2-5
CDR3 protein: ASTLRGTVGGETQY

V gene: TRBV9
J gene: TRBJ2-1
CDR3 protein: ASSVEAGGLRNEQF

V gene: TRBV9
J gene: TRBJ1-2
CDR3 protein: ASSADRGYGYT